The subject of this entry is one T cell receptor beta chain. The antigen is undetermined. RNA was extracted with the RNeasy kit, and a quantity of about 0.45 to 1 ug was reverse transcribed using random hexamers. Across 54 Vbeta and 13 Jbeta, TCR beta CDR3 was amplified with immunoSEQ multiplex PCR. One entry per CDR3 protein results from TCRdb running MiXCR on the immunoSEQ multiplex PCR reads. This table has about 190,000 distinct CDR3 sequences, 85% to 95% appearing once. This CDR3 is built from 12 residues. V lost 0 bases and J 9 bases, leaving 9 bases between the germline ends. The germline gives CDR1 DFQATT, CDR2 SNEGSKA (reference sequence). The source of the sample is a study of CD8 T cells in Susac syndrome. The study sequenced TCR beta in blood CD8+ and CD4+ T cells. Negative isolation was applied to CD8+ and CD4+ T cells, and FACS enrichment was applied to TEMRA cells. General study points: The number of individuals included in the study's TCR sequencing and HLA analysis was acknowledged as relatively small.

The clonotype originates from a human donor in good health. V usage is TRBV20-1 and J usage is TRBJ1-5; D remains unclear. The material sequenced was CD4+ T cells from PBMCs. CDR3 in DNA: TGCAGTGCTAGAGACCGCGTCTGGCCCCAGCATTTT. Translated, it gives CSARDRVWPQHF.